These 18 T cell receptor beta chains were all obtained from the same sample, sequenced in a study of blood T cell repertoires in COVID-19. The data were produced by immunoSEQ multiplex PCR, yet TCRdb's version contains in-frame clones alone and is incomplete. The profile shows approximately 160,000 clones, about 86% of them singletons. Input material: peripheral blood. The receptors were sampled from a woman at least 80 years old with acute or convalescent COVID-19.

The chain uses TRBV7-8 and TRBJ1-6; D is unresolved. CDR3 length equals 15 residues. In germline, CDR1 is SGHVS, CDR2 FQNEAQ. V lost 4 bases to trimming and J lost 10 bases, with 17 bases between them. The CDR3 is CASSSQVPPASPLHF. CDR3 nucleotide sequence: TGTGCCAGCAGCTCTCAGGTCCCACCGGCATCACCCCTCCACTTT.

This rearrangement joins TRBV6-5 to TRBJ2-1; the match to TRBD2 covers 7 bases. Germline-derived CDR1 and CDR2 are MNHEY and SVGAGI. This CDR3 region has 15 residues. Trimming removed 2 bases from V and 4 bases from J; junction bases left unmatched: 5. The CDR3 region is CASSYGGLLYNEQFF. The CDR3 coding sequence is TGTGCCAGCAGTTACGGGGGACTACTTTACAATGAGCAGTTCTTC.

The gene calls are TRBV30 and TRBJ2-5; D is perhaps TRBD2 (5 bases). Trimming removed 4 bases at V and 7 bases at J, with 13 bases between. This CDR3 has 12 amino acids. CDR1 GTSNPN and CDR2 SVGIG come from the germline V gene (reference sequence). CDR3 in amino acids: CAWNSGITTQYF. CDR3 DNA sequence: TGTGCCTGGAATTCGGGGATTACGACCCAGTACTTC.

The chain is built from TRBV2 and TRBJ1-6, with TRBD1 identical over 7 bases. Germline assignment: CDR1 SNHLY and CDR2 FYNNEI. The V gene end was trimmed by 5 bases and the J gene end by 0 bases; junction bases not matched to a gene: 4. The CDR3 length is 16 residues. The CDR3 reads CASSWDSSSYNSPLHF. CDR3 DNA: TGTGCCAGCAGTTGGGACAGCAGCTCCTATAATTCACCCCTCCACTTT.

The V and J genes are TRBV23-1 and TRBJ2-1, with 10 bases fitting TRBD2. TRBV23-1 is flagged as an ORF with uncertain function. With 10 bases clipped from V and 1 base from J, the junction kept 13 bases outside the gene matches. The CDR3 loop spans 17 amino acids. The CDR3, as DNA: TGCGCCACCTTACTAGCGGGACGGAGAAGGTCCTACAATGAGCAGTTCTTC. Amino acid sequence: CATLLAGRRRSYNEQFF.

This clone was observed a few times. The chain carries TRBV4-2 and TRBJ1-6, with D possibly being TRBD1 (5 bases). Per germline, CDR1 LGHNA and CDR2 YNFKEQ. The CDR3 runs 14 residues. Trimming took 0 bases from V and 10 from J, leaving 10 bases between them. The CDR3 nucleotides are TGTGCCAGCAGCCAAGACAGGGTAAACTCACCCCTCCACTTT. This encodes CASSQDRVNSPLHF.

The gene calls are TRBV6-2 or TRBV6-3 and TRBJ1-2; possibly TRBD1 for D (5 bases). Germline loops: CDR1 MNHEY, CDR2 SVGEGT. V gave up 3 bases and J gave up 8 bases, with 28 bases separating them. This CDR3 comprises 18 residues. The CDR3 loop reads CASSYQRHAWTSGEGYTF. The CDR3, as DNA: TGTGCCAGCAGTTATCAAAGACACGCATGGACCTCGGGGGAAGGCTACACCTTC.

CDR3 loop: CASSRHGTEKLFF. CDR3 in DNA: TGTGCCAGCAGCCGACACGGTACTGAAAAACTGTTTTTT. The gene calls are TRBV7-9 and TRBJ1-4; D remains unclear. V lost 5 bases to trimming and J lost 7 bases, with 11 bases between them. In germline, CDR1 is SEHNR, CDR2 FQNEAQ (reference sequence). The CDR3 spans 13 residues.

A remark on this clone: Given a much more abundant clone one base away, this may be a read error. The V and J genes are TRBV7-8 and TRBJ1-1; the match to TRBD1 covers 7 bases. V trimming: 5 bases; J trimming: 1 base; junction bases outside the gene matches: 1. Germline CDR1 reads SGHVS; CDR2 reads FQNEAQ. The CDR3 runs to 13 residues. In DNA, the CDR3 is TGTGCCAGCAGCCGGGACAGGAACACTGAAGCTTTCTTT. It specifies CASSRDRNTEAFF.

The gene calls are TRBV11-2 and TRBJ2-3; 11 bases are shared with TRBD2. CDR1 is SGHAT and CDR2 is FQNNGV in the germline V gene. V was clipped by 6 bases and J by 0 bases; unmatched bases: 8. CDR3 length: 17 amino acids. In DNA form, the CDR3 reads TGTGCCAGCAGTCGAACAAGACTAGCGGGGAGCACAGATACGCAGTATTTT. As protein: CASSRTRLAGSTDTQYF.

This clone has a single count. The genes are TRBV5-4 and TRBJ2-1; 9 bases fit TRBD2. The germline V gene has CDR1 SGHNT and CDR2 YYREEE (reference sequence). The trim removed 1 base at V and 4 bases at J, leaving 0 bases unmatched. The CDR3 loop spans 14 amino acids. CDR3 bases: TGTGCCAGCAGCTTGACTAGCGGGTACAATGAGCAGTTCTTC. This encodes CASSLTSGYNEQFF.

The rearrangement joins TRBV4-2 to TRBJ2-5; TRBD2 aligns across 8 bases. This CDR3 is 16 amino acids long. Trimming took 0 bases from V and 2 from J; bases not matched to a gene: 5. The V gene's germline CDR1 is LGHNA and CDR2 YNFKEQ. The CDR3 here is CASSQDLTSGQETQYF. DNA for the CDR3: TGTGCCAGCAGCCAAGATCTTACTAGCGGACAAGAGACCCAGTACTTC.

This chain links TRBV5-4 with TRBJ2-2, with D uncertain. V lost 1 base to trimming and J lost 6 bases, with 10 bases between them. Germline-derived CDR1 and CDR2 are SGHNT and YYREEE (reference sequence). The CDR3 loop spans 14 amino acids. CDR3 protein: CASSLTGLSGELFF. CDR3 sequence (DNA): TGTGCCAGCAGCTTGACCGGTCTTTCCGGGGAGCTGTTTTTT.

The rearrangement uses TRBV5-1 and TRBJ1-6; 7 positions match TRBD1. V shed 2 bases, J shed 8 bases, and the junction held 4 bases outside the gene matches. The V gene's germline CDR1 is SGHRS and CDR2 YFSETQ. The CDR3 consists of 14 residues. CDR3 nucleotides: TGCGCCAGCAGCTTCGACAGGGTATATTCACCCCTCCACTTT. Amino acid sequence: CASSFDRVYSPLHF.

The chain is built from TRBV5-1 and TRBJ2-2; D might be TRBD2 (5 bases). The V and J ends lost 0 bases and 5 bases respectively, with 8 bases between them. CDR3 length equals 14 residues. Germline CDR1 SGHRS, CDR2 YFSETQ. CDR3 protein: CASSLAPGTGELFF. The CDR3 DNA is TGCGCCAGCAGCTTGGCCCCGGGAACCGGGGAGCTGTTTTTT. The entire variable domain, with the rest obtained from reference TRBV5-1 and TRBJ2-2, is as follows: KAGVTQTPRYLIKTRGQQVTLSCSPISGHRSVSWYQQTPGQGLQFLFEYFSETQRNKGNFPGRFSGRQFSNSRSEMNVSTLELGDSALYLCASSLAPGTGELFFGEGSRLTVL.

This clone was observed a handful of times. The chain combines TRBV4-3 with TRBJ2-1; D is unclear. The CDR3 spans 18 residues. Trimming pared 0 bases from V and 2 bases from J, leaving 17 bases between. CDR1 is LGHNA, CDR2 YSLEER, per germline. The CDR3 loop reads CASSQDRGTLYPYNEQFF. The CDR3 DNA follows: TGCGCCAGCAGCCAAGATCGAGGCACCCTATACCCCTACAATGAGCAGTTCTTC.

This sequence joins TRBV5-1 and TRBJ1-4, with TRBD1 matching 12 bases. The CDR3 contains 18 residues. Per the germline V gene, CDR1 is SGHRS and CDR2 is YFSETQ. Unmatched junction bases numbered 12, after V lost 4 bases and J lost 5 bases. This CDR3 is CASSVGTGGVVRNEKLFF. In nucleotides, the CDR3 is TGCGCCAGCAGCGTCGGGACAGGGGGCGTAGTTAGAAATGAAAAACTGTTTTTT.

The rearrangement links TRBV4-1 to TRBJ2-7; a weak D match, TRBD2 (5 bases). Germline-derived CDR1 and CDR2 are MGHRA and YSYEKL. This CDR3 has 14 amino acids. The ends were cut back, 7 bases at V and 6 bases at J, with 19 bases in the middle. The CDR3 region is CASKSALLEGEQYF. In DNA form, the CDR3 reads TGCGCCAGCAAATCGGCCCTTCTAGAGGGCGAGCAGTACTTC.